These 9 T cell receptor beta chains came from one sample sequenced in a study of T cell repertoires in cytomegalovirus infection. TCRdb fed the reads into MiXCR, producing one record per CDR3 protein. Among about 260,000 distinct CDR3 sequences listed, roughly 15% were seen once. The sample taken for sequencing was PBMCs. The receptor source for this set is a human donor in good health (CMV status not recorded). Some clones in this sample may be carry-over from other donors' samples.

This clonotype was counted only a few times. The chain links TRBV20-1 to TRBJ1-4, with D possibly being TRBD1 (5 bases). The germline V and J ends were trimmed by 3 bases and 0 bases, with 11 bases remaining between them. Germline CDR1 is DFQATT and CDR2 is SNEGSKA (reference sequence). The CDR3 sequence is 15 residues long. CDR3 amino acids: CSASADSATNEKLFF. The CDR3 DNA reads as TGCAGTGCTAGCGCAGACAGTGCAACTAATGAAAAACTGTTTTTT.

Remarks on this clonotype: Since a much larger clone is just one base distant, this may be a read error. This rearrangement joins TRBV12-3 or TRBV12-4 to TRBJ1-2; D is uncertain. Trimming pared 11 bases from V and 3 bases from J, leaving 10 bases between. This CDR3 has 11 residues. Here the CDR3 reads CARGDDYGYTF. The CDR3 DNA reads as TGTGCCCGCGGTGACGACTATGGCTACACCTTC.

The CDR3 region is CASSTQGGYSYEQYF. The CDR3 DNA sequence: TGTGCCAGCAGCACCCAGGGGGGATACTCCTACGAGCAGTACTTC. The chain recombines TRBV5-5 with TRBJ2-7; D might be TRBD1 (7 bases). The CDR3 sequence is 15 residues long. Germline V gene data show CDR1 as SGHKS and CDR2 as YYEKEE (reference sequence). The V end lost 4 bases, the J end lost 0 bases, and 14 bases lay between the germline ends.

In regard to this clonotype: This may be a read error: a much more frequent sequence differs by one nucleotide. This chain links TRBV2 with TRBJ1-4, with a tentative D call TRBD1 (5 bases). This CDR3 comprises 14 residues. Germline assignment: CDR1 SNHLY and CDR2 FYNNEI. V shed 1 base and J shed 14 bases, with 17 bases lying between them. CDR3 DNA sequence: TGTGCCAGCAGTGAAGGGCAGGGAGATGGAAACCTGTTTTTT. Its translation is CASSEGQGDGNLFF.

V gene TRBV28 combines with J gene TRBJ2-6; 9 bases fit TRBD2. The CDR3 contains 18 residues. The junction had 10 bases not matched to a gene; V was cut back by 7 bases and J by 0 bases. Germline V gives CDR1 MDHEN, CDR2 SYDVKM. The CDR3 DNA is TGTGCCAGCACCTCGGGAGCGGGAGGATTCTCTGGGGCCAACGTCCTGACTTTC. Protein product: CASTSGAGGFSGANVLTF.

In the case of this clonotype: One junction end does not reproduce the germline sequence, and a read error may be involved. The V and J genes are TRBV5-5 and TRBJ1-1, with 7 bases lining up with TRBD1. The CDR3 length is 15 residues. Germline-derived CDR1 and CDR2 are SGHKS and YYEKEE (reference sequence). CDR3 bases: TGTGCCAGCAGCTCCGGACAGGAGGGGAACACTGAGGCTTTCTTT. This sequence encodes CASSSGQEGNTEAFF. Filled out from reference TRBV5-5 and TRBJ1-1, the complete variable domain reads DAGVTQSPTHLIKTRGQQVTLRCSPISGHKSVSWYQQVLGQGPQFIFQYYEKEERGRGNFPDRFSARQFPNYSSELNVNALLLGDSALYLCASSSGQEGNTEAFFGQGTRLTVV.

The table lists this clonotype with a few counts. V gene TRBV20-1 combines with J gene TRBJ2-5; 13 nucleotides match TRBD2. The CDR3 extends over 16 amino acids. CDR1 is DFQATT and CDR2 is SNEGSKA in the germline V gene (reference sequence). The ends lost 0 bases at V and 2 bases at J; junction bases unmatched: 3. The CDR3 nucleotides read TGCAGTGCTAGAGATCCACTAGCGGGGGGGCAAGAGACCCAGTACTTC. It yields the protein CSARDPLAGGQETQYF.

At least ten counts were recorded for this clonotype. The chain uses TRBV19 and TRBJ1-1; maybe TRBD1 (6 bases). This CDR3 is 13 amino acids long. V gave up 4 bases and J gave up 5 bases, with 11 bases separating them. CDR1 is LNHDA and CDR2 is SQIVND in the germline V gene (reference sequence). CDR3 bases: TGTGCCAGTAGTACAGGACAGAGTACTGAAGCTTTCTTT. Amino acid sequence: CASSTGQSTEAFF.

J is TRBJ1-6 and V is TRBV28, with 10 bases matching TRBD1. This CDR3 contains 17 residues. The germline V gene encodes CDR1 MDHEN and CDR2 SYDVKM. The trim removed 2 bases at V and 6 bases at J, leaving 7 bases unmatched. The CDR3 here is CASSLAGQGLFNSPLHF. CDR3 sequence (DNA): TGTGCCAGCAGTTTAGCGGGACAGGGGCTTTTTAATTCACCCCTCCACTTT.